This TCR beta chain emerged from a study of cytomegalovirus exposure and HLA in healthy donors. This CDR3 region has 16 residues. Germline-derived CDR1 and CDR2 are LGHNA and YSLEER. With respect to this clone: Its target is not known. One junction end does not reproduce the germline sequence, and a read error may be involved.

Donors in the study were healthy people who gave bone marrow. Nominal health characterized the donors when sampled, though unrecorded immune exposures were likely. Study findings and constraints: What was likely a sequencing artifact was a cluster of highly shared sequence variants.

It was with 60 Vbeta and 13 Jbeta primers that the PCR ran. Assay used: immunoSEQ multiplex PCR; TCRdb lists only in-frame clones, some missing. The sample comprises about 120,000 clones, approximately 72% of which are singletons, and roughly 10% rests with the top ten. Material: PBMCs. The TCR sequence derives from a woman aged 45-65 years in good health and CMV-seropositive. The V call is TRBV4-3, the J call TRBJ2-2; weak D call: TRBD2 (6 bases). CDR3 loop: CASSQETRVNTGELFF. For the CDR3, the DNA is TGCGCCAGCAGTCAAGAGACTAGAGTGAACACCGGGGAGCTGTTTTTT.